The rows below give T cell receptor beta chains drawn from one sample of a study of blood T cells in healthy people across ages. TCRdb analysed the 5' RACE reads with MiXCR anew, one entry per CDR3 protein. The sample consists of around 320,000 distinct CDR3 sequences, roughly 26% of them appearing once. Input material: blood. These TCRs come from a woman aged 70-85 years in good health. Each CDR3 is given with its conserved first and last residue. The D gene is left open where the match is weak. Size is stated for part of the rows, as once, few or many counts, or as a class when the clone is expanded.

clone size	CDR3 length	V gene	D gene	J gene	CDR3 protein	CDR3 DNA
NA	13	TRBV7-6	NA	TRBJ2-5	CASSSGIYTEQYF	TGTGCCAGCAGCTCCGGGATTTACACGGAGCAGTACTTC
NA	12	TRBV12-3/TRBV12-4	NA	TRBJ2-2	CASQSFPGELFF	TGTGCCAGTCAAAGTTTCCCCGGGGAGCTGTTTTTT
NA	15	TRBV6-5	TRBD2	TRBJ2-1	CASSSGTSGNGEQFF	TGTGCCAGCAGTTCCGGGACTAGCGGGAACGGTGAGCAGTTCTTC
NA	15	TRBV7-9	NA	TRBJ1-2	CASRNPFRGDYGYTF	TGTGCCAGCCGCAACCCATTTCGGGGAGACTATGGCTACACCTTC
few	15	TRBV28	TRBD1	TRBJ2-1	CASSLWGTGSNEQFF	TGTGCCAGCAGTTTATGGGGGACAGGAAGTAATGAGCAGTTCTTC
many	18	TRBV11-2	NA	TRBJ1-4	CASSLGIAQGLGHEKLFF	TGTGCCAGCAGCTTAGGAATTGCACAGGGTCTCGGGCATGAAAAACTGTTTTTT
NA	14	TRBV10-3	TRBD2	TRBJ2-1	CAIVAGGPYNEQFF	TGTGCCATTGTAGCGGGAGGTCCCTACAATGAGCAGTTCTTC
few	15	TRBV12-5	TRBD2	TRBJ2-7	CASDQGLAGVSEQYF	TGTGCTAGTGACCAGGGACTAGCGGGAGTATCCGAGCAGTACTTC
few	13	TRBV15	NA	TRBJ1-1	CATSKYRETEAFF	TGTGCCACCAGCAAGTACAGGGAGACTGAAGCCTTCTTT
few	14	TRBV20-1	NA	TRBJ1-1	CSARDQAGHTEAFF	TGCAGTGCTAGAGATCAGGCGGGGCACACTGAAGCTTTCTTT
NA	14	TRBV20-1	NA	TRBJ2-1	CSASKGTGLNEQFF	TGCAGTGCTAGTAAAGGAACCGGGCTTAATGAGCAGTTCTTC
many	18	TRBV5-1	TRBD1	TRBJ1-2	CASSPQSITDRGDYGYTF	TGCGCCAGCAGCCCTCAATCTATAACTGACAGGGGGGACTATGGCTACACCTTC
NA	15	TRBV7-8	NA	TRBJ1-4	CASRYKGVTNEKLFF	TGTGCCAGCAGATACAAGGGAGTAACTAATGAAAAACTGTTTTTT
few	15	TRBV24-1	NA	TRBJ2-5	CATSDSRRGVETQYF	TGTGCCACCAGTGACTCCCGACGAGGAGTGGAGACCCAGTACTTC
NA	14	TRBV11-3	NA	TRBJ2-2	CASSLDGDTGELFF	TGTGCCAGCAGCTTAGATGGAGACACCGGGGAGCTGTTTTTT
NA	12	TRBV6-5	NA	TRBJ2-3	CASSQMGGTQYF	TGTGCCAGCAGTCAAATGGGGGGTACGCAGTATTTT
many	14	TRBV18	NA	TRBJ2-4	CASSAGNPGNIQYF	TGTGCCAGCTCAGCCGGGAACCCTGGCAACATTCAGTACTTC
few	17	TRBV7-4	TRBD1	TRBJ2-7	CASSFDVAGQGDYEQYF	TGTGCCAGCAGCTTTGACGTGGCCGGACAGGGGGACTACGAGCAGTACTTC
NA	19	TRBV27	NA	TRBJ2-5	CASSPPVGSWRQYQETQYF	TGTGCCAGCAGTCCCCCAGTTGGGTCGTGGAGACAGTACCAAGAGACCCAGTACTTC
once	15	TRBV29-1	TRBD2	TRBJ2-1	CSVDEREGLLLEQFF	TGCAGCGTTGATGAGCGGGAGGGGCTGTTATTGGAGCAGTTCTTC
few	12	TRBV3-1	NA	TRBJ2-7	CASSRSTYEQYF	TGTGCCAGCAGCCGATCGACTTACGAGCAGTACTTC
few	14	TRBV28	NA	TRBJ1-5	CASSLSRANQPQHF	TGTGCCAGCAGTTTATCCCGCGCCAATCAGCCCCAGCATTTT
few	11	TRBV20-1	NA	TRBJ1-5	CSASDNQPQHF	TGCAGTGCTAGTGATAATCAGCCCCAGCATTTT
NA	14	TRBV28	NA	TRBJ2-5	CASRFYRNRETQYF	TGTGCCAGCAGATTCTACAGGAACCGGGAGACCCAGTACTTC
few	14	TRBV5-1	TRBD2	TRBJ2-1	CASSSSGPNNEQFF	TGCGCCAGCAGCTCTAGCGGGCCGAACAATGAGCAGTTCTTC
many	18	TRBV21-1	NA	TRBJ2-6	CASSKRGVFFSGANVLTF	TGTGCCAGCAGCAAAAGGGGGGTTTTTTTCTCTGGGGCCAACGTCCTGACTTTC
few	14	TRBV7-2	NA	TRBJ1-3	CASSRDHSGNTIYF	TGTGCCAGCAGCCGTGACCACTCTGGAAACACCATATATTTT
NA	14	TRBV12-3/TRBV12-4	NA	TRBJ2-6	CASSSSGQANVLTF	TGTGCCAGCAGTTCCTCGGGGCAGGCCAACGTCCTGACTTTC
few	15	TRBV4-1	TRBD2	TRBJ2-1	CASSQEGLAYNEQFF	TGCGCCAGCAGCCAAGAGGGACTAGCGTACAATGAGCAGTTCTTC
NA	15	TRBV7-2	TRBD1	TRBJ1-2	CASSAATGLGYGYTF	TGTGCCAGCAGCGCTGCGACAGGGTTAGGCTATGGCTACACCTTC
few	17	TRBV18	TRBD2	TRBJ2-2	CASSPLRAGGLTGELFF	TGTGCCAGCTCACCACTAAGAGCGGGAGGTCTCACCGGGGAGCTGTTTTTT
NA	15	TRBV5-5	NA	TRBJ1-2	CASTLTYDRNYGYTF	TGTGCCAGCACCCTAACCTATGACAGGAACTATGGCTACACCTTC
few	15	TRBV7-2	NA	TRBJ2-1	CASSFQGGTGNEQFF	TGTGCCAGCAGCTTCCAGGGGGGTACGGGTAATGAGCAGTTCTTC
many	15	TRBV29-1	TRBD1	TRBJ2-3	CSVVGQGGATDTQYF	TGCAGCGTTGTAGGACAGGGTGGCGCCACAGATACGCAGTATTTT
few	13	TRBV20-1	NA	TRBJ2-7	CSASLSFSGEQYF	TGCAGTGCTAGCCTTTCTTTTAGTGGCGAGCAGTACTTC
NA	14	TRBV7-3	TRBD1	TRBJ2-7	CASSIGTGIYEQYF	TGTGCCAGCAGCATCGGGACAGGCATCTACGAGCAGTACTTC
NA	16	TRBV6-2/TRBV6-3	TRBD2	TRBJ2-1	CASSYGASGLYNEQFF	TGTGCCAGCAGTTACGGGGCTAGCGGGCTCTACAATGAGCAGTTCTTC
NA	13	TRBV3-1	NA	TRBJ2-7	CASSQLEAHEQYF	TGTGCCAGCAGCCAACTAGAGGCCCACGAGCAGTACTTC
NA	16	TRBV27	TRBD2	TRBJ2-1	CASTRVAGGLYNEQFF	TGTGCCAGCACCCGAGTAGCGGGGGGACTCTACAATGAGCAGTTCTTC
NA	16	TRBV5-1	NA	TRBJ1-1	CASSLWELGMNTEAFF	TGCGCCAGCAGCTTGTGGGAGTTGGGGATGAACACTGAAGCTTTCTTT
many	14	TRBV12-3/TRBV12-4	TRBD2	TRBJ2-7	CASEGLAVSYEQYF	TGTGCCAGCGAGGGACTAGCGGTTTCCTACGAGCAGTACTTC
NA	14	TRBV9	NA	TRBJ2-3	CASSVEVFIDTQYF	TGTGCCAGCAGCGTAGAGGTGTTTATAGATACGCAGTATTTT
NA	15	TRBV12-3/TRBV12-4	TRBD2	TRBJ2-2	CASSLRREGTGELFF	TGTGCCAGCAGTTTACGGCGGGAGGGGACCGGGGAGCTGTTTTTT
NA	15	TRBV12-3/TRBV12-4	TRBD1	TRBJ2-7	CASSTVRDRSYEQYF	TGTGCCAGCAGTACTGTCCGGGACAGATCCTACGAGCAGTACTTC
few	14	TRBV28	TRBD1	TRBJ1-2	CASSLIPGQGGYTF	TGTGCCAGCAGCCTTATTCCGGGACAGGGTGGCTACACCTTC
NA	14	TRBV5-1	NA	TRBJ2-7	CASSSWGGINEQYF	TGCGCCAGCAGCTCCTGGGGCGGTATCAACGAGCAGTACTTC